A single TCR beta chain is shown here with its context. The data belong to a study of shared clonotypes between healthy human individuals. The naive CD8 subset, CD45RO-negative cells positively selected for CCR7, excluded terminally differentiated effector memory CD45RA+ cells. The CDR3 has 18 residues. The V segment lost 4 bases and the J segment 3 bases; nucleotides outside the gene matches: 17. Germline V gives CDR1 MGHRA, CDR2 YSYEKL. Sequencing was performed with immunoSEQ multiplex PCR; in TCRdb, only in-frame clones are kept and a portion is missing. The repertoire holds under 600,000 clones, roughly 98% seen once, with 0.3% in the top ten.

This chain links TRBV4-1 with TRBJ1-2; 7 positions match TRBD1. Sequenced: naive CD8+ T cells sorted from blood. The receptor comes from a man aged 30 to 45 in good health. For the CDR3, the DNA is TGCGCCAGCAGCCCCTATCTCGGACAGGAGAACTCCGACTATGGCTACACCTTC. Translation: CASSPYLGQENSDYGYTF.